The 21 T cell receptor beta chains presented below share a single source sample, sequenced in a study of Ad26.COV2.S vaccination and SARS-CoV-2 variants. Repertoires were generated with immunoSEQ multiplex PCR, while TCRdb's copy carries only in-frame clones and drops some. In the table there are over 400,000 clones, 80% to 90% of which are singletons. Noted treatment: 15 to 20 received Ad26.COV2.S at low or high dose, single or two shots; about 5 received placebo; per-sample allocation not given. Day 63 following the first vaccine or placebo injection was when the samples were taken. The sample consisted of peripheral blood, taken in a trial of Ad26.COV2.S vaccine versus placebo. The receptors here all came from a person between 18 and 65 years old who received the Ad26.COV2.S COVID-19 vaccine or a placebo.

This chain joins TRBV27 and TRBJ2-1, with D unclear. Trimming took off 3 bases at V and 5 bases at J, with 8 bases between the two ends. The CDR3 sequence is 13 residues long. Germline CDR1 reads MNHEY; CDR2 reads SMNVEV (reference sequence). The CDR3 nucleotides read TGTGCCAGCAGTTTTGCGAGGAACAATGAGCAGTTCTTC. This translates into CASSFARNNEQFF.

This chain joins TRBV28 and TRBJ1-2; D is unclear. V gave up 9 bases and J gave up 9 bases, with 14 bases separating them. The germline V gene has CDR1 MDHEN and CDR2 SYDVKM. The CDR3 is 11 amino acids. The CDR3 nucleotides read TGTGCCAGTCGAAATGGGAGACGCTACACCTTC. Residues: CASRNGRRYTF.

The chain couples TRBV18 to TRBJ1-4; 7 bases match TRBD1. J gave up 7 bases and V 3 bases, and 8 bases lay outside the gene matches. Germline CDR1 is KGHSH and CDR2 is LQKENI. The CDR3 spans 15 residues. CDR3 nucleotide sequence: TGTGCCAGCTCACCGAGGGGAGCAGGGGGTGAAAAACTGTTTTTT. Its protein product is CASSPRGAGGEKLFF.

This clone was observed a handful of times. J is TRBJ1-5 and V is TRBV6-1, with D possibly matching TRBD1 (6 bases). This CDR3 spans 16 amino acids. The germline V gene has CDR1 MNHNS and CDR2 SASEGT. V was clipped by 1 base and J by 0 bases, with 10 bases between them. In nucleotides, the CDR3 is TGTGCCAGCAGTGAAGGGACAGTATATAGCAATCAGCCCCAGCATTTT. Its protein is CASSEGTVYSNQPQHF.

The rearrangement joins TRBV29-1 to TRBJ1-4; D not resolved. The CDR3 totals 14 residues. V dropped 7 bases and J dropped 7 bases, with 19 bases sitting between them. Germline V gives CDR1 SQVTM, CDR2 ANQGSEA. CDR3 in amino acids: CSALRRNRGEKLFF. The CDR3 DNA reads TGCAGCGCTCTGCGCAGGAACCGAGGTGAAAAACTGTTTTTT.

The chain employs TRBV5-1 and TRBJ2-1, with 9 positions matching TRBD2. Looked up from germline, CDR1 is SGHRS and CDR2 is YFSETQ. After removal of 4 bases from V and 4 bases from J, the junction contained 6 bases not matched to a gene. CDR3 size: 15 residues. The CDR3 bases are TGCGCCAGCAGCATTAGCGGGGGCGCTTACAATGAGCAGTTCTTC. Translation: CASSISGGAYNEQFF. Drawing the rest from reference TRBV5-1 and TRBJ2-1, the complete variable domain is KAGVTQTPRYLIKTRGQQVTLSCSPISGHRSVSWYQQTPGQGLQFLFEYFSETQRNKGNFPGRFSGRQFSNSRSEMNVSTLELGDSALYLCASSISGGAYNEQFFGPGTRLTVL.

The V gene is TRBV6-5, the J gene TRBJ1-1; D ambiguous. The V and J ends lost 6 bases and 3 bases respectively, with 11 bases between them. The CDR3 is 13 amino acids. CDR1 and CDR2 (germline): MNHEY, SVGAGI. This chain's CDR3 is CASRQNQDTEAFF. Written as DNA, the CDR3 is TGTGCCAGCAGGCAGAACCAGGACACTGAAGCTTTCTTT.

This chain connects TRBV3-1 (or the pseudogene TRBV3-2) to TRBJ2-3, with 7 bases matching TRBD2. Trimming cost V 4 bases and J 10 bases; bases outside gene matches: 8. CDR3 length: 13 amino acids. Per germline, CDR1 LGHDT and CDR2 YNNKEL (reference sequence). CDR3 loop: CASSRGLREAQYF. The CDR3 DNA sequence: TGTGCCAGCAGCCGAGGGCTCCGGGAGGCGCAGTATTTT.

This rearrangement joins TRBV5-4 to TRBJ2-3; D is perhaps TRBD1 (5 bases). Germline-derived CDR1 and CDR2 are SGHNT and YYREEE (reference sequence). Deletions cut 4 bases from V and 3 bases from J, with 15 bases between. The CDR3 consists of 15 residues. The CDR3 DNA is TGTGCCAGCAGCGACAGCGTGGGAACAACAGATACGCAGTATTTT. It is translated as CASSDSVGTTDTQYF.

The chain joins TRBV19 to TRBJ2-1; D remains unclear. CDR3 length: 16 amino acids. Germline values: CDR1 LNHDA, CDR2 SQIVND (reference sequence). Trimming took 3 bases from V and 0 from J, leaving 12 bases between them. CDR3 nucleotides: TGTGCCAGTAGTATTTCGCGAAGACGCTCCTACAATGAGCAGTTCTTC. Its translation is CASSISRRRSYNEQFF. Full variable domain (rest looked up from reference TRBV19 and TRBJ2-1): DGGITQSPKYLFRKEGQNVTLSCEQNLNHDAMYWYRQDPGQGLRLIYYSQIVNDFQKGDIAEGYSVSREKKESFPLTVTSAQKNPTAFYLCASSISRRRSYNEQFFGPGTRLTVL.

This sequence joins TRBV6-5 and TRBJ2-7, with D uncertain. The CDR3 extends over 14 amino acids. Germline V gives CDR1 MNHEY, CDR2 SVGAGI. V lost 2 bases and J 1 base, leaving 9 bases between the germline ends. The CDR3: CASSYGLHSYEQYF. The DNA for the CDR3 is TGTGCCAGCAGTTACGGGCTGCATTCCTACGAGCAGTACTTC.

The V gene is TRBV5-4, the J gene TRBJ2-3; D is unresolved. From germline, CDR1 is SGHNT and CDR2 YYREEE (reference sequence). V gave up 0 bases and J gave up 6 bases, with 14 bases separating them. The CDR3 consists of 15 residues. The CDR3 sequence is CASSLGGPRADTQYF. The CDR3 region has the DNA TGTGCCAGCAGCTTGGGGGGTCCCCGGGCGGATACGCAGTATTTT.

The chain combines TRBV9 with TRBJ1-1, with D unresolved. Germline assignment: CDR1 SGDLS and CDR2 YYNGEE. Trimming took off 1 base at V and 3 bases at J, with 13 bases between the two ends. The CDR3 spans 15 residues. The CDR3: CASSVSPGGDTEAFF. The CDR3 bases are TGTGCCAGCAGCGTAAGTCCCGGTGGTGACACTGAAGCTTTCTTT.

V and J are TRBV7-3 and TRBJ2-2; D perhaps matches TRBD2 (6 bases). The CDR3 length is 17 residues. Germline-derived CDR1 and CDR2 are SGHTA and FQGTGA. Trimming cost V 4 bases and J 5 bases, with 20 bases left between them. The CDR3 region is CASSSNFGTYTTGELFF. CDR3 in DNA: TGTGCCAGCAGCTCCAACTTTGGGACTTACACAACCGGGGAGCTGTTTTTT.

This chain links TRBV4-2 with TRBJ1-1; D is perhaps TRBD1 (6 bases). This CDR3 contains 15 residues. V was pared by 3 bases and J by 4 bases, with 15 bases between. The germline V gene encodes CDR1 LGHNA and CDR2 YNFKEQ. CDR3 coding DNA: TGTGCCAGCAGCCACACAGAACAGGGTCCCACTGAAGCTTTCTTT. Amino acid sequence: CASSHTEQGPTEAFF.

V usage is TRBV6-2 or TRBV6-3 and J usage is TRBJ1-2; 7 nucleotides align to TRBD1. The CDR3 runs 15 residues. Germline V CDR1 and CDR2: MNHEY, SVGEGT. The junction had 7 bases not matched to a gene; V was cut back by 4 bases and J by 2 bases. The CDR3 region has the DNA TGTGCCAGCAGTTCTATGGGACAGAGCAACTATGGCTACACCTTC. Translated, it gives CASSSMGQSNYGYTF.

The rearrangement uses TRBV5-5 and TRBJ2-2; no firm D call. Germline lookup yields CDR1 SGHKS and CDR2 YYEKEE (reference sequence). V gave up 4 bases and J gave up 0 bases, with 7 bases separating them. The length of the CDR3 is 14 residues. In nucleotides, the CDR3 is TGTGCCAGCAGCGATGGCCCGAACACCGGGGAGCTGTTTTTT. This sequence encodes CASSDGPNTGELFF. Variable domain in full (rest from reference TRBV5-5 and TRBJ2-2): DAGVTQSPTHLIKTRGQQVTLRCSPISGHKSVSWYQQVLGQGPQFIFQYYEKEERGRGNFPDRFSARQFPNYSSELNVNALLLGDSALYLCASSDGPNTGELFFGEGSRLTVL.

This clone has just one count. This chain uses TRBV18 with TRBJ2-1; D unclear. The CDR3 extends over 13 amino acids. The ends were cut back, 0 bases at V and 6 bases at J, with 6 bases in the middle. Germline loops: CDR1 KGHSH, CDR2 LQKENI. CDR3 nucleotides: TGTGCCAGCTCACCACCTGCTAGCAATGAGCAGTTCTTC. This gives the protein CASSPPASNEQFF.

The chain couples TRBV19 to TRBJ2-7, with 8 positions matching TRBD1. The CDR3 runs to 15 residues. Per germline, CDR1 LNHDA and CDR2 SQIVND (reference sequence). J lost 7 bases, V lost 3 bases, and 11 bases had no gene match. The CDR3 reads CASSIIGQGAREQYF. The CDR3 region has the DNA TGTGCCAGTAGTATCATAGGGCAGGGGGCGCGGGAGCAGTACTTC.

This sequence joins TRBV6-5 and TRBJ1-2, with D perhaps matching TRBD1 (6 bases). The V gene's germline CDR1 is MNHEY and CDR2 SVGAGI. This CDR3 has 13 amino acids. The ends were cut back, 6 bases at V and 4 bases at J, with 12 bases in the middle. The CDR3 DNA is TGTGCCAGCAGGACCCGGACAGCCTATGGCTACACCTTC. Translation: CASRTRTAYGYTF.

The genes are TRBV29-1 and TRBJ1-2; 7 nucleotides align to TRBD1. This CDR3 comprises 15 residues. The ends lost 7 bases at V and 4 bases at J; junction bases unmatched: 15. Germline V gene lookup returns CDR1 SQVTM and CDR2 ANQGSEA. DNA of the CDR3: TGCAGCGAACAGGGGTCGGGGTCACGGCGCTATGGCTACACCTTC. It translates to CSEQGSGSRRYGYTF.